A single sample is the source of the 23 T cell receptor beta chains below, sequenced in a study of blood T cell repertoires in COVID-19. Produced via immunoSEQ multiplex PCR; TCRdb's table is partial and in-frame only. The sample lists 55,000 to 70,000 clones; roughly 87% were seen once. The sample was peripheral blood. The receptors come from a woman between 45 and 60 years old with COVID-19, enrolled during active disease.

CDR3 sequence (DNA): TGTGCCAGCTCGCCGGCTGGGGGGACCTCTGGAAACACCATATATTTT. As protein: CASSPAGGTSGNTIYF. The chain uses TRBV18 and TRBJ1-3, with D possibly TRBD1 on 5 matching bases. Germline-derived CDR1 and CDR2 are KGHSH and LQKENI. The V and J ends lost 6 bases and 0 bases respectively, with 15 bases between them. The CDR3 is made up of 16 amino acids.

This rearrangement joins TRBV29-1 to TRBJ2-2; perhaps TRBD1 as D (6 bases). The germline V gene encodes CDR1 SQVTM and CDR2 ANQGSEA. V gave up 4 bases and J gave up 3 bases, with 15 bases separating them. The CDR3 runs 15 residues. This CDR3 is CSVGMSGAHTGELFF. The CDR3 DNA sequence: TGCAGCGTTGGAATGTCAGGGGCCCACACCGGGGAGCTGTTTTTT.

The chain employs TRBV28 and TRBJ2-4, with 8 bases lining up with TRBD1. V was clipped by 4 bases and J by 3 bases; unmatched bases: 20. This CDR3 contains 20 residues. Germline V gene sequence: CDR1 MDHEN, CDR2 SYDVKM. This chain's CDR3 is CASSSPDRAGDIPGKNIQYF. The CDR3 DNA follows: TGTGCCAGCAGTTCGCCGGACAGGGCCGGAGATATTCCTGGCAAAAACATTCAGTACTTC.

The chain has TRBV5-4 and TRBJ2-5; possible D gene TRBD2, 5 bases. Germline CDR1 is SGHNT and CDR2 is YYREEE (reference sequence). Trimming cost V 4 bases and J 6 bases, with 13 bases left between them. CDR3 length: 13 amino acids. The CDR3 DNA reads as TGTGCCAGCAGCCCGCTTGAGGGAAAGACCCAGTACTTC. This codes for CASSPLEGKTQYF.

The chain employs TRBV19 and TRBJ2-7; 8 bases map to TRBD2. The CDR3 length is 15 residues. Germline loops: CDR1 LNHDA, CDR2 SQIVND (reference sequence). With V trimmed by 3 bases and J by 5 bases, 9 bases remained unmatched. This CDR3 is CASSMGLGLGDEQYF. CDR3 DNA: TGTGCCAGTAGTATGGGATTGGGACTAGGCGACGAGCAGTACTTC.

The chain combines TRBV6-5 with TRBJ1-1, with a weak D call TRBD1 (6 bases). Germline V CDR1 and CDR2: MNHEY, SVGAGI. The CDR3 runs to 13 residues. V was pared by 5 bases and J by 8 bases, with 15 bases between. The CDR3 DNA follows: TGTGCCAGCAGTCGCCAGGGGTCCTCAGAAGCTTTCTTT. Amino acid sequence: CASSRQGSSEAFF.

The chain recombines TRBV6-5 with TRBJ2-1; D is uncertain. Trimming removed 4 bases from V and 0 bases from J, with 4 bases in between. Germline values: CDR1 MNHEY, CDR2 SVGAGI. There are 13 residues in the CDR3. In nucleotides, the CDR3 is TGTGCCAGCAGTTGGCTCTCCTACAATGAGCAGTTCTTC. Its translation: CASSWLSYNEQFF.

This chain connects TRBV5-1 to TRBJ1-2; 9 bases match TRBD1. V gave up 4 bases and J gave up 0 bases; unmatched junction bases: 7. Germline-derived CDR1 and CDR2 are SGHRS and YFSETQ. The CDR3 runs 16 residues. CDR3 coding DNA: TGCGCCAGCAGCCTGGGACAGGGCCCAGCTAACTATGGCTACACCTTC. Translated: CASSLGQGPANYGYTF.

This sequence joins TRBV29-1 and TRBJ1-1; D might be TRBD1 (6 bases). Germline CDR1 is SQVTM and CDR2 is ANQGSEA. The CDR3 totals 15 residues. CDR3 loop: CSTVKSGTLNTEAFF. The CDR3 DNA is TGCAGTACCGTTAAATCCGGGACACTGAACACTGAAGCTTTCTTT.

Here the CDR3 DNA reads TGTGCCATCAGCCTAGCGGGAGGTCCGCAGTTCTTC. Protein product: CAISLAGGPQFF. V is TRBV10-3 and J is TRBJ2-1; 11 bases match TRBD2. The CDR3 totals 12 residues. Germline trimming cut 6 bases from V and 12 bases from J; bases unmatched to any gene: 4. CDR1 is ENHRY, CDR2 SYGVKD, per germline.

The chain couples TRBV4-1 to TRBJ2-3; 11 bases are a match to TRBD2. The CDR3 spans 18 residues. The junction had 11 bases not matched to a gene; V was cut back by 1 base and J by 5 bases. Germline assignment: CDR1 MGHRA and CDR2 YSYEKL. CDR3 sequence reads: CASSQGPLAGVSLDTQYF. In DNA form, the CDR3 reads TGCGCCAGCAGCCAAGGACCACTAGCGGGAGTGAGTTTAGATACGCAGTATTTT.

This chain uses TRBV28 with TRBJ2-5; 8 bases match TRBD2. CDR1 is MDHEN and CDR2 is SYDVKM in the germline V gene. J gave up 4 bases and V 10 bases, and 8 bases lay outside the gene matches. CDR3 length: 13 amino acids. The CDR3 DNA reads as TGTGCCATTCTGGGACTAGTTGGAGAGACCCAGTACTTC. It specifies CAILGLVGETQYF. The complete variable domain, with remaining parts taken from reference TRBV28 and TRBJ2-5, reads DVKVTQSSRYLVKRTGEKVFLECVQDMDHENMFWYRQDPGLGLRLIYFSYDVKMKEKGDIPEGYSVSREKKERFSLILESASTNQTSMYLCAILGLVGETQYFGPGTRLLVL.

The rearrangement links TRBV5-6 to TRBJ2-4; possibly TRBD2 for D (6 bases). Germline-derived CDR1 and CDR2 are SGHDT and YYEEEE. Between the trimmed V and J ends, which lost 7 bases and 0 bases, there was a span of 17 bases. This CDR3 has 16 amino acids. This CDR3 reads CASGLGGAIAKNIQYF. CDR3 nucleotide sequence: TGTGCCAGCGGGTTGGGCGGGGCCATAGCCAAAAACATTCAGTACTTC.

With respect to this clone: Other DNA sequences of this sample code for an identical CDR3. The chain carries TRBV28 and TRBJ1-4, with D tentatively TRBD1 (5 bases). The CDR3 is 14 amino acids. Looked up from germline, CDR1 is MDHEN and CDR2 is SYDVKM. V lost 2 bases to trimming and J lost 8 bases, with 12 bases between them. Written as DNA, the CDR3 is TGTGCCAGCAGTTTAGCAGGGTCCCGGGAAAAACTGTTTTTT. It codes for CASSLAGSREKLFF. The full variable domain, rest sourced from reference TRBV28 and TRBJ1-4, is DVKVTQSSRYLVKRTGEKVFLECVQDMDHENMFWYRQDPGLGLRLIYFSYDVKMKEKGDIPEGYSVSREKKERFSLILESASTNQTSMYLCASSLAGSREKLFFGSGTQLSVL.

This chain links TRBV6-2 or TRBV6-3 with TRBJ2-1, with a tentative D call TRBD2 (6 bases). The CDR3 sequence is 18 residues long. The V end lost 5 bases, the J end lost 3 bases, and 23 bases lay between the germline ends. Germline CDR1 reads MNHEY; CDR2 reads SVGEGT. The CDR3 is CASSILLDYSRRYNEQFF. The CDR3 nucleotides are TGTGCCAGCAGTATACTCCTGGACTACTCGAGGCGCTACAATGAGCAGTTCTTC.

V and J are TRBV29-1 and TRBJ1-1; 7 bases line up with TRBD1. V lost 5 bases and J lost 7; bases outside the gene matches: 10. CDR1 is SQVTM and CDR2 is ANQGSEA in the germline V gene. This CDR3 is 13 amino acids long. CDR3 sequence reads: CSVWTGLGYEAFF. The DNA for the CDR3 is TGCAGCGTTTGGACAGGTCTTGGGTATGAAGCTTTCTTT.

The rearrangement links TRBV28 to TRBJ1-6, with D hard to call. Germline values: CDR1 MDHEN, CDR2 SYDVKM. The CDR3 length is 10 residues. V was trimmed by 10 bases and J by 11 bases, leaving 9 bases between them. The DNA of the CDR3 is TGTGCCACCTCCGGTGCACCCCTCCACTTT. Translation: CATSGAPLHF.

This chain links TRBV7-9 with TRBJ2-5, with D maybe TRBD2 (6 bases). Germline V CDR1 and CDR2: SEHNR, FQNEAQ (reference sequence). The CDR3 loop spans 16 amino acids. V was shortened by 2 bases and J by 5 bases, with 18 bases between the two germline ends. Here the CDR3 DNA reads TGTGCCAGCAGCTTATCGATTGGGACGGCGGGGGAGACCCAGTACTTC. Protein product: CASSLSIGTAGETQYF. Variable domain in full (rest from reference TRBV7-9 and TRBJ2-5): DTGVSQNPRHKITKRGQNVTFRCDPISEHNRLYWYRQTLGQGPEFLTYFQNEAQLEKSRLLSDRFSAERPKGSFSTLEIQRTEQGDSAMYLCASSLSIGTAGETQYFGPGTRLLVL.

V and J are TRBV20-1 and TRBJ2-7, with D perhaps TRBD1 (6 bases). The CDR3 sequence is 11 residues long. Germline lookup yields CDR1 DFQATT and CDR2 SNEGSKA (reference sequence). The CDR3 region has the DNA TGCAGCGGACACAAGGGGGACGAGCAGTACTTC. As protein: CSGHKGDEQYF.

CDR3 region: CASSPIARSSYNEQFF. In DNA form, the CDR3 reads TGTGCCAGCAGCCCCATAGCGAGAAGCTCCTACAATGAGCAGTTCTTC. The chain links TRBV9 to TRBJ2-1; TRBD2 might be the D (5 bases). The germline gives CDR1 SGDLS, CDR2 YYNGEE. The germline V and J ends were trimmed by 4 bases and 0 bases, with 14 bases remaining between them. The CDR3 spans 16 residues.

The DNA for the CDR3 is TGTGCCAGCAGCCTCCAGTCTAGCGGGATCACCGGGGAGCTGTTTTTT. As protein: CASSLQSSGITGELFF. This sequence joins TRBV7-8 and TRBJ2-2; 9 nucleotides agree with TRBD2. The length of the CDR3 is 16 residues. Germline CDR1 and CDR2: SGHVS and FQNEAQ. V gave up 5 bases and J gave up 4 bases; unmatched junction bases: 8.

The J gene is TRBJ1-3, the V gene TRBV7-8, with 7 bases identical to TRBD1. The CDR3 has 14 amino acids. CDR1 and CDR2 (germline): SGHVS, FQNEAQ. V trimming: 3 bases; J trimming: 7 bases; junction bases outside the gene matches: 6. This CDR3 is CASSFAGGANTIYF. CDR3 in DNA: TGTGCCAGCAGCTTTGCAGGGGGAGCGAACACCATATATTTT.

The chain joins TRBV28 to TRBJ2-1; 9 bases map to TRBD2. Germline V gives CDR1 MDHEN, CDR2 SYDVKM. J lost 4 bases, V lost 6 bases, and 7 bases had no gene match. The CDR3 has 15 amino acids. CDR3 in amino acids: CASRRGLAGYNEQFF. The CDR3 DNA reads as TGTGCCAGCAGAAGAGGGCTAGCGGGATACAATGAGCAGTTCTTC.